This T cell receptor (beta chain) was recovered during a study of blood T cell repertoires in COVID-19. Study overall: Samples representing acute and convalescent COVID-19 were sourced from the United States, Italy and Spain.

Here immunoSEQ multiplex PCR was the method, and the copy in TCRdb shows in-frame clones only, minus some. Seen here are approximately 180,000 clones, 85% to 90% observed once, and the top ten hold under 3%. Sequencing was done on a sample of PBMCs or T cells enriched from blood (not recorded which). The sequence was collected from a woman aged 40 to 49 with acute COVID-19.

This CDR3 reads CASSSKGQGFTEAFF. CDR3 nucleotides: TGTGCCAGCAGCTCAAAGGGACAGGGGTTCACTGAAGCTTTCTTT. J is TRBJ1-1 and V is TRBV7-9; 10 nucleotides line up with TRBD1. The V gene's germline CDR1 is SEHNR and CDR2 FQNEAQ (reference sequence). After removal of 4 bases from V and 4 bases from J, the junction contained 6 bases not matched to a gene. The CDR3 contains 15 residues. The full variable domain, its missing parts supplied by reference TRBV7-9 and TRBJ1-1, is DTGVSQNPRHKITKRGQNVTFRCDPISEHNRLYWYRQTLGQGPEFLTYFQNEAQLEKSRLLSDRFSAERPKGSFSTLEIQRTEQGDSAMYLCASSSKGQGFTEAFFGQGTRLTVV.